Listed below are T cell receptor beta chains from one sample, sequenced in a study of T cell changes during pregnancy in multiple sclerosis. The data were produced by immunoSEQ multiplex PCR, yet TCRdb's version contains in-frame clones alone and is incomplete. The sample shows roughly 27,000 clones, around nine tenths of them seen only once. The sequenced sample was CD8+ T cells from peripheral blood mononuclear cells, obtained in the second trimester of pregnancy. The receptors come from a female donor with multiple sclerosis, enrolled in a pregnancy study. Each CDR3 is given with its conserved first and last residue. The order of the fields is D gene, J gene, clone size, V gene, CDR3 DNA, CDR3 protein. D genes are given only for firm matches. For some rows the clone size is stated as once, few or many, or as a class when expanded; others skip it.

d_call: NA
j_call: TRBJ1-4
clone_size: NA
v_call: TRBV10-3
cdr3_nt: TGTGCCATCAGTTGGACAGCTTATGAAAAACTGTTTTTT
cdr3_aa: CAISWTAYEKLFF

d_call: TRBD2
j_call: TRBJ2-7
clone_size: NA
v_call: TRBV6-1
cdr3_nt: TGTGCCAGCAGTTTAGCGGGGGGTAGCTCCTACGAGCAGTACTTC
cdr3_aa: CASSLAGGSSYEQYF

d_call: TRBD2
j_call: TRBJ2-1
clone_size: NA
v_call: TRBV5-1
cdr3_nt: TGCGCCAGCAGCCCGGTAGCGGGCGCGACGTACAATGAGCAGTTCTTC
cdr3_aa: CASSPVAGATYNEQFF

d_call: NA
j_call: TRBJ2-3
clone_size: NA
v_call: TRBV28
cdr3_nt: TGTGCCAGCTCCCTTGGAAGGGGCATGGCAGATACGCAGTATTTT
cdr3_aa: CASSLGRGMADTQYF

d_call: TRBD1
j_call: TRBJ2-3
clone_size: NA
v_call: TRBV5-6
cdr3_nt: TGTGCCAGCAGCTTGGGGACAGGGGTAGATACGCAGTATTTT
cdr3_aa: CASSLGTGVDTQYF

d_call: TRBD2
j_call: TRBJ2-2
clone_size: NA
v_call: TRBV4-3
cdr3_nt: TGCGCCAGCAGCCCTTCTAGCGGACTAAACACCGGGGAGCTGTTTTTT
cdr3_aa: CASSPSSGLNTGELFF

d_call: NA
j_call: TRBJ2-7
clone_size: NA
v_call: TRBV9
cdr3_nt: TGTGCCAGCAGCCCAGGGTCCCCCTACGAGCAGTACTTC
cdr3_aa: CASSPGSPYEQYF

d_call: TRBD2
j_call: TRBJ2-7
clone_size: NA
v_call: TRBV7-9
cdr3_nt: TGTGCCAGCAGCCATCCCTGGTCTCTAGCGGGCACAAGCTCCTACGAGCAGTACTTC
cdr3_aa: CASSHPWSLAGTSSYEQYF

d_call: NA
j_call: TRBJ2-2
clone_size: NA
v_call: TRBV11-1
cdr3_nt: TGTGCCAGCAGCTTAGGAAAGGGGGGGCACATCACCGGGGAGCTGTTTTTT
cdr3_aa: CASSLGKGGHITGELFF

d_call: NA
j_call: TRBJ1-1
clone_size: NA
v_call: TRBV5-4
cdr3_nt: TGTGCCAGCAGCTTGGCCGAAAAAGGGGCCAGAGAAGCTTTCTTT
cdr3_aa: CASSLAEKGAREAFF

d_call: NA
j_call: TRBJ2-7
clone_size: NA
v_call: TRBV6-1
cdr3_nt: TGTGCCAGCAGCGGACTCCTATTC
cdr3_aa: CASSGLLF

d_call: NA
j_call: TRBJ2-7
clone_size: NA
v_call: TRBV2
cdr3_nt: TGTGCCAGCAGTGAAGGTCCGACTAGTTACGAGCAGTACTTC
cdr3_aa: CASSEGPTSYEQYF

d_call: NA
j_call: TRBJ1-1
clone_size: NA
v_call: TRBV28
cdr3_nt: TGTGCCAGCAGGGCCATTGTCGTAGCTTTCTTT
cdr3_aa: CASRAIVVAFF

d_call: TRBD1
j_call: TRBJ1-1
clone_size: NA
v_call: TRBV9
cdr3_nt: TGTGCCAGCAGCCCGGGGACAGGGGTGTACACTGAAGCTTTCTTT
cdr3_aa: CASSPGTGVYTEAFF

d_call: TRBD2
j_call: TRBJ2-7
clone_size: once
v_call: TRBV9
cdr3_nt: TGTGCCAGCAGCAATGGACTAGCGGGGGACTACGAGCAGTACTTC
cdr3_aa: CASSNGLAGDYEQYF

d_call: NA
j_call: TRBJ1-6
clone_size: NA
v_call: TRBV2
cdr3_nt: TGTGCCAGCAGTGATTTAGGTGGTTTCGTGACTCCCAATTCACCCCTCCACTTT
cdr3_aa: CASSDLGGFVTPNSPLHF

d_call: TRBD2
j_call: TRBJ2-2
clone_size: NA
v_call: TRBV7-3
cdr3_nt: TGTGCCAGCAGCTTAAATAGCGGGGGGGCCCCCGGGGAGCTGTTTTTT
cdr3_aa: CASSLNSGGAPGELFF

d_call: NA
j_call: TRBJ1-4
clone_size: NA
v_call: TRBV27
cdr3_nt: TGTGCCAGCAGCAGTTTGAGGGAAATGGACCTCTTAAAGGAAAAACTGTTTTTT
cdr3_aa: CASSSLREMDLLKEKLFF

d_call: NA
j_call: TRBJ2-1
clone_size: NA
v_call: TRBV4-1
cdr3_nt: TGCGCCAGCAGCCAAGGGAGGGGCTCCCGAGGTGAGCAGTTCTTC
cdr3_aa: CASSQGRGSRGEQFF

d_call: NA
j_call: TRBJ2-7
clone_size: NA
v_call: TRBV5-6
cdr3_nt: TGTGCCAGCAGCTCTGGGGCCTCCTACGAGCAGTACTTC
cdr3_aa: CASSSGASYEQYF

d_call: NA
j_call: TRBJ2-1
clone_size: medium-sized
v_call: TRBV10-3
cdr3_nt: TGTGCCATCAGTGAGGGGCCGACAGTGCATGAGCAGTTCTTC
cdr3_aa: CAISEGPTVHEQFF

d_call: NA
j_call: TRBJ2-4
clone_size: NA
v_call: TRBV11-3
cdr3_nt: TGTGCCAGCAGCTTAGGTGGCGGGAACATTCAGTACTTC
cdr3_aa: CASSLGGGNIQYF

d_call: NA
j_call: TRBJ1-1
clone_size: NA
v_call: TRBV19
cdr3_nt: TGTGCCAGTAGTCCGCAGGGATGGGATGAAGCTTTCTTT
cdr3_aa: CASSPQGWDEAFF

d_call: TRBD1
j_call: TRBJ2-3
clone_size: NA
v_call: TRBV5-1
cdr3_nt: TGCGCCAGCAGCTTGGTACAATGGGGACAGAGCACAGATACGCAGTATTTT
cdr3_aa: CASSLVQWGQSTDTQYF

d_call: TRBD2
j_call: TRBJ2-1
clone_size: NA
v_call: TRBV6-4
cdr3_nt: TGTGCCAGCAGTGGTGCGGCGGGGGGGGGCGATGAGCAGTTCTTC
cdr3_aa: CASSGAAGGGDEQFF

d_call: TRBD1
j_call: TRBJ2-3
clone_size: NA
v_call: TRBV7-9
cdr3_nt: TGTGCCAGCAGCTTAGCGGAGACAGGGGACACAGATACGCAGTATTTT
cdr3_aa: CASSLAETGDTDTQYF

d_call: TRBD1
j_call: TRBJ1-1
clone_size: NA
v_call: TRBV9
cdr3_nt: TGTGCCAGCAGCGTAGGAGGGACAGACACTGAAGCTTTCTTT
cdr3_aa: CASSVGGTDTEAFF

d_call: NA
j_call: TRBJ1-1
clone_size: once
v_call: TRBV4-1
cdr3_nt: TGCGCCAGCAGCCTGTCAGGATTCGGTACTGAAGCTTTCTTT
cdr3_aa: CASSLSGFGTEAFF

d_call: TRBD2
j_call: TRBJ2-7
clone_size: NA
v_call: TRBV11-1
cdr3_nt: TGTGCCAGCAGCTTCGGGGGGTCCCCCTCCTACGAGCAGTACTTC
cdr3_aa: CASSFGGSPSYEQYF

d_call: TRBD1
j_call: TRBJ1-4
clone_size: once
v_call: TRBV7-8
cdr3_nt: TGTGCCAGCAGCGGGAACAGGGGTGGAGAAAAACTGTTTTTT
cdr3_aa: CASSGNRGGEKLFF

d_call: NA
j_call: TRBJ2-1
clone_size: NA
v_call: TRBV9
cdr3_nt: TGTGCCAGCACCCCCGGGGGGCGCTCCTACAATGAGCAGTTCTTC
cdr3_aa: CASTPGGRSYNEQFF

d_call: TRBD1
j_call: TRBJ1-6
clone_size: few
v_call: TRBV6-1
cdr3_nt: TGTGCCAGCAGTGAAGCCTCCCCGGGACAGGGCCGTTTTGGGGATTCACCCCTCCACTTT
cdr3_aa: CASSEASPGQGRFGDSPLHF

d_call: TRBD2
j_call: TRBJ2-3
clone_size: NA
v_call: TRBV4-3
cdr3_nt: TGCGCCAGCAGCCAAGTTTGGGTAGCGGGGGGGCTTGGGACAGATACGCAGTATTTT
cdr3_aa: CASSQVWVAGGLGTDTQYF

d_call: NA
j_call: TRBJ2-3
clone_size: NA
v_call: TRBV6-1
cdr3_nt: TGTGCCAGCAGTGAAATGGTACTAACTAGCACAGATACGCAGTATTTT
cdr3_aa: CASSEMVLTSTDTQYF

d_call: TRBD2
j_call: TRBJ2-3
clone_size: once
v_call: TRBV19
cdr3_nt: TGTGCCAGTAGTGTTAGCGGGGTCGCAGATACGCAGTATTTT
cdr3_aa: CASSVSGVADTQYF

d_call: NA
j_call: TRBJ2-7
clone_size: NA
v_call: TRBV11-2
cdr3_nt: TGTGCCAGCAGCTGGACTCGAAGCTACGAGCAGTACTTC
cdr3_aa: CASSWTRSYEQYF

d_call: TRBD1
j_call: TRBJ2-3
clone_size: NA
v_call: TRBV18
cdr3_nt: TGTGCCAGCTCACCACCAGGGACAGGGGCCGCAGATACGCAGTATTTT
cdr3_aa: CASSPPGTGAADTQYF

d_call: TRBD1
j_call: TRBJ1-1
clone_size: once
v_call: TRBV4-3
cdr3_nt: TGCGCCAGCAGCCTACAGGGGAGGACTGAAGCTTTCTTT
cdr3_aa: CASSLQGRTEAFF

d_call: NA
j_call: TRBJ1-2
clone_size: NA
v_call: TRBV11-2
cdr3_nt: TGTGCCAGCAGCCCTAGCCCGACCTATGGCTACACCTTC
cdr3_aa: CASSPSPTYGYTF

d_call: NA
j_call: TRBJ1-1
clone_size: NA
v_call: TRBV29-1
cdr3_nt: TGCAGCGTTGACAGCGGATACACTGAAGCTTTCTTT
cdr3_aa: CSVDSGYTEAFF

d_call: TRBD1
j_call: TRBJ1-1
clone_size: NA
v_call: TRBV11-2
cdr3_nt: TGTGCCAGCAGCTTAAAGGTAGGGGGCGGTGAAGCTTTCTTT
cdr3_aa: CASSLKVGGGEAFF

d_call: NA
j_call: TRBJ1-2
clone_size: NA
v_call: TRBV30
cdr3_nt: TGTGCCTGGAGTGAGCAGGGATGGGAAGGCTACACCTTC
cdr3_aa: CAWSEQGWEGYTF

d_call: TRBD1
j_call: TRBJ2-1
clone_size: NA
v_call: TRBV4-2
cdr3_nt: TGTGCCAGCAGCTACTCCGGGACAGGGGACTACAATGAGCAGTTCTTC
cdr3_aa: CASSYSGTGDYNEQFF

d_call: NA
j_call: TRBJ1-1
clone_size: NA
v_call: TRBV19
cdr3_nt: TGTGCCTCCAGAACCCCCCAGGGAGGGTCTGAAGCTTTCTTT
cdr3_aa: CASRTPQGGSEAFF

d_call: TRBD1
j_call: TRBJ2-7
clone_size: NA
v_call: TRBV7-9
cdr3_nt: TGTGCCAGCAGCTCCGGGACAGCCGTTTACGAGCAGTACTTC
cdr3_aa: CASSSGTAVYEQYF

d_call: NA
j_call: TRBJ2-3
clone_size: NA
v_call: TRBV10-3
cdr3_nt: TGTGCCATCAGTGAGTCGAGGAACGGGTGGGGGCCTACAGATACGCAGTATTTT
cdr3_aa: CAISESRNGWGPTDTQYF

d_call: NA
j_call: TRBJ2-7
clone_size: NA
v_call: TRBV9
cdr3_nt: TGTGCCAGCAGCGCCGCCGAGCAGCGCGAGCAGTACTTC
cdr3_aa: CASSAAEQREQYF

d_call: NA
j_call: TRBJ2-7
clone_size: NA
v_call: TRBV9
cdr3_nt: TGTGCCAGCAGCGGGACCCAGGGCTACGAGCAGTACTTC
cdr3_aa: CASSGTQGYEQYF

d_call: TRBD2
j_call: TRBJ2-5
clone_size: NA
v_call: TRBV5-1
cdr3_nt: TGCGCCAGCAGCTTGTGGGGCGGGGGGCTAAGGACCCAGTACTTC
cdr3_aa: CASSLWGGGLRTQYF

d_call: TRBD2
j_call: TRBJ2-3
clone_size: few
v_call: TRBV9
cdr3_nt: TGTGCCAGCAGCGTGTGGGCTAGCGGGGGGGCGGATACGCAGTATTTT
cdr3_aa: CASSVWASGGADTQYF

d_call: TRBD1
j_call: TRBJ2-7
clone_size: NA
v_call: TRBV5-8
cdr3_nt: TGTGCCAGCAGCTTGGAAGGCCGTCGACAGGGCCACGAGCAGTACTTC
cdr3_aa: CASSLEGRRQGHEQYF

d_call: NA
j_call: TRBJ2-5
clone_size: NA
v_call: TRBV20-1
cdr3_nt: TGCAGTGCCCCGACAGAAGAGACCCAGTACTTC
cdr3_aa: CSAPTEETQYF

d_call: NA
j_call: TRBJ1-6
clone_size: NA
v_call: TRBV19
cdr3_nt: TGTGCCAGTAGCATCATGGGACTCTCCTATAATTCACCCCTCCACTTT
cdr3_aa: CASSIMGLSYNSPLHF

d_call: NA
j_call: TRBJ1-1
clone_size: medium-sized
v_call: TRBV5-4
cdr3_nt: TGTGCCAGCAGTCATCACCGCGGGGGCACTGAAGCTTTCTTT
cdr3_aa: CASSHHRGGTEAFF